The TCR beta chain under discussion was sequenced for a study of T-cell memory formation after mild COVID-19. The study, taken as a whole, reports: Researchers found some responding clones in pre-infection memory, a sign that cross-reactive memory joined.

Germline V gene sequence: CDR1 SGHRS, CDR2 YFSETQ. Unmatched junction bases numbered 9, after V lost 6 bases and J lost 1 base. CDR3 length equals 15 residues. A note on this clonotype: The antigen is unknown.

TCRdb independently ran MiXCR on the 5' RACE reads; one entry per CDR3 protein. The sample includes some 300,000 distinct CDR3 sequences, around 19% of them seen just once. The gene calls are TRBV5-1 and TRBJ2-7, with 8 bases fitting TRBD1. The sequence came from a man between 18 and 29 years old who had mild COVID-19 (a few samples of this study predate the infection). Cell type and time point are not known. The sequenced material came from PBMCs or a T cell subset sorted from them (not recorded which). CDR3 in amino acids: CASKGAGQASYEQYF. Written as DNA, the CDR3 is TGCGCCAGCAAGGGGGCGGGACAGGCATCCTACGAGCAGTACTTC.